This T cell receptor (beta chain) was sequenced during a study of early T cells in non-severe SARS-CoV-2 infection. Across the whole study: Chains from this unsorted whole-blood bulk RNA could not be paired.

Notes on the study in general: The study's VDJdb matching favored anti-spike CD8 responses and missed private and CD4 specificities.

Note on this clonotype: Its antigen is as yet unknown.

The CDR3 spans 15 residues. Germline loops: CDR1 SGHAT, CDR2 FQNNGV. The V and J ends lost 5 bases and 4 bases, in that order; junction bases with no gene match: 10. Unique molecular identifiers tagged individual cDNA molecules. In TCRdb, the 5' RACE reads were re-called with MiXCR into one record per CDR3 protein. Here the sample spans under 35,000 distinct CDR3 sequences, about 4.9% being singletons. What was sequenced was whole blood. The chain couples TRBV11-2 to TRBJ1-2; 7 bases are shared with TRBD1. This TCR was recovered from an adult who was a healthcare worker with PCR-confirmed SARS-CoV-2 infection or an uninfected control (not recorded which). The CDR3 spells CASSPPGRTGYGYTF. The DNA of the CDR3 is TGTGCCAGCAGCCCACCCGGACGGACAGGCTATGGCTACACCTTC.